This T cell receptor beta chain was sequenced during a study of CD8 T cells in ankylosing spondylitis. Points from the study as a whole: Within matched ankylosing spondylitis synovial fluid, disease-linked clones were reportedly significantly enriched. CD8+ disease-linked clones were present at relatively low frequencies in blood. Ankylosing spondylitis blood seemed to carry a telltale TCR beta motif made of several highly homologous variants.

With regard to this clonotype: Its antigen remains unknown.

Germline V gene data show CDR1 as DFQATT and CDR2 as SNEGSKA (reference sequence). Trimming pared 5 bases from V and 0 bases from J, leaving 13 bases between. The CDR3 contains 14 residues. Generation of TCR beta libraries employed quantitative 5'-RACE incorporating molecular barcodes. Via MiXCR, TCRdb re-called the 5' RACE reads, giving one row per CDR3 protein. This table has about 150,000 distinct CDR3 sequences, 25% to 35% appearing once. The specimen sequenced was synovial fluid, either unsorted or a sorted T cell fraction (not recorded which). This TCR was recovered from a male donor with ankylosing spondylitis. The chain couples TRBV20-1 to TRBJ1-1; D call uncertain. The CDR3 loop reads CSALPQVMNTEAFF. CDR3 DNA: TGCAGTGCTCTACCCCAGGTAATGAACACTGAAGCTTTCTTT.